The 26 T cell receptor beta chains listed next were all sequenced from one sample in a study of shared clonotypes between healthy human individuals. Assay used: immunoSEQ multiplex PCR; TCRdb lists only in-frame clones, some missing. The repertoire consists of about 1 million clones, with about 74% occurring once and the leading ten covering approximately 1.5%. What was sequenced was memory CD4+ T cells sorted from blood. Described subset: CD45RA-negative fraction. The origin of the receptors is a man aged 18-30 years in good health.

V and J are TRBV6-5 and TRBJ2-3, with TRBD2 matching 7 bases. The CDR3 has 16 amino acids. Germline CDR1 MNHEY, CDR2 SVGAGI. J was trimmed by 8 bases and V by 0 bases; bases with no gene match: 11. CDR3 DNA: TGTGCCAGCAGTTACTCGGGGGGGAAAGCGCTAGTTACGCAGTATTTT. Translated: CASSYSGGKALVTQYF.

CDR3 sequence: CASSEAGTLYGYTF. CDR3 DNA sequence: TGTGCCAGCAGTGAAGCGGGAACACTATATGGCTACACCTTC. The chain couples TRBV6-1 to TRBJ1-2; the D is unclear. The CDR3 covers 14 residues. CDR1 and CDR2 from the germline V gene are MNHNS and SASEGT. Trimming took 0 bases from V and 5 from J, leaving 10 bases between them.

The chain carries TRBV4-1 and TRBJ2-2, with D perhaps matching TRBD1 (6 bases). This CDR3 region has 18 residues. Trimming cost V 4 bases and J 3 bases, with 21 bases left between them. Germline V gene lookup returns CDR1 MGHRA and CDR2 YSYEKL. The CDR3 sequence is CASSLTPTRGGYTGELFF. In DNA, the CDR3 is TGCGCCAGCAGCCTCACCCCTACCAGGGGTGGGTACACCGGGGAGCTGTTTTTT.

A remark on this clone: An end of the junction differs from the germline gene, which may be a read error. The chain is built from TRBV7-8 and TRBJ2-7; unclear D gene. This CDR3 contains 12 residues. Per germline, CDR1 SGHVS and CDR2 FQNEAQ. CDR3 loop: CASSLGYLDLRF. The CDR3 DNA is TGTGCCAGCAGCCTAGGTTATCTCGATCTTCGATTC.

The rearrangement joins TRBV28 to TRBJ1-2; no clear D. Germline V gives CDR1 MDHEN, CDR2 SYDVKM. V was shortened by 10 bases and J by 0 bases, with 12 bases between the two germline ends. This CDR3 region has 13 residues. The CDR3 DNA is TGTGCCATCGGAGAGACCTCTAACTATGGCTACACCTTC. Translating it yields CAIGETSNYGYTF.

The CDR3 region has the DNA TGTGCCAGCTCACCAAGGCAGGGTCAAGGCAGACTTAATGAAAAACTGTTTTTT. Translating gives CASSPRQGQGRLNEKLFF. The chain is built from TRBV18 and TRBJ1-4, with D tentatively TRBD1 (5 bases). The V end lost 2 bases, the J end lost 4 bases, and 20 bases lay between the germline ends. This CDR3 is built from 18 residues. Looked up from germline, CDR1 is KGHSH and CDR2 is LQKENI. Based on the CDR3 plus reference TRBV18 and TRBJ1-4, the full variable domain is NAGVMQNPRHLVRRRGQEARLRCSPMKGHSHVYWYRQLPEEGLKFMVYLQKENIIDESGMPKERFSAEFPKEGPSILRIQQVVRGDSAAYFCASSPRQGQGRLNEKLFFGSGTQLSVL.

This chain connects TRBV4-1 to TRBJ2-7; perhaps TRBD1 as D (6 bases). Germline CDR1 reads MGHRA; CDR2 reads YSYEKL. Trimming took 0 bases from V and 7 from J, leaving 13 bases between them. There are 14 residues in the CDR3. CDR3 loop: CASSQDPGRGEQYF. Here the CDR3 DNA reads TGCGCCAGCAGCCAAGATCCAGGCAGGGGAGAGCAGTACTTC.

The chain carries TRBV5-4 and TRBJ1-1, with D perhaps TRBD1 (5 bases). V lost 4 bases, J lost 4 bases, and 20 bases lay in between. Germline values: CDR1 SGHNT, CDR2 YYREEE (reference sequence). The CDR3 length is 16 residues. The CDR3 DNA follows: TGTGCCAGCAGCCGCCCGGTGGGGGGAGCGGGCACTGAAGCTTTCTTT. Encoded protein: CASSRPVGGAGTEAFF.

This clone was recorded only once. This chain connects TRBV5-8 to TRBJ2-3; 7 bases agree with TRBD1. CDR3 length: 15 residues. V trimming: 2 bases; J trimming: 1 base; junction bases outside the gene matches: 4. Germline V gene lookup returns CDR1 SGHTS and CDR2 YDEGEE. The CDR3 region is CASSFSQGGTDTQYF. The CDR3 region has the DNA TGTGCCAGCAGCTTCTCCCAGGGGGGCACAGATACGCAGTATTTT. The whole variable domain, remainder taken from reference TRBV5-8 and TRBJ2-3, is EAGVTQSPTHLIKTRGQQATLRCSPISGHTSVYWYQQALGLGLQFLLWYDEGEERNRGNFPPRFSGRQFPNYSSELNVNALELEDSALYLCASSFSQGGTDTQYFGPGTRLTVL.

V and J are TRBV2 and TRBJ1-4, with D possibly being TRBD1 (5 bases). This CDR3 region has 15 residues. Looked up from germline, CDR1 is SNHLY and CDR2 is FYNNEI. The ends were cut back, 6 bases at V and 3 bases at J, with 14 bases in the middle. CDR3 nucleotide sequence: TGTGCCAGCAGGCAGGAAGGGGTTTCTAATGAAAAACTGTTTTTT. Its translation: CASRQEGVSNEKLFF.

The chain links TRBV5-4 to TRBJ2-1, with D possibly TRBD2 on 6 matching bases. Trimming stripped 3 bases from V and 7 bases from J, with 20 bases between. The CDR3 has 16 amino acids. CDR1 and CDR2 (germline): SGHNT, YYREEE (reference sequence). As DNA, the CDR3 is TGTGCCAGCAGCTCGAGGGAGTCGGGAGTTAGAAATGAGCAGTTCTTC. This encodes CASSSRESGVRNEQFF.

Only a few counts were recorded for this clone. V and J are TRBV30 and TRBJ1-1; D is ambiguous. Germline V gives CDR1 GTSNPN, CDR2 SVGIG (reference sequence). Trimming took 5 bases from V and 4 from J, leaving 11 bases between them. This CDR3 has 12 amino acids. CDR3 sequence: CAWSPLGTEAFF. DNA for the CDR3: TGTGCCTGGTCCCCCTTGGGCACTGAAGCTTTCTTT.

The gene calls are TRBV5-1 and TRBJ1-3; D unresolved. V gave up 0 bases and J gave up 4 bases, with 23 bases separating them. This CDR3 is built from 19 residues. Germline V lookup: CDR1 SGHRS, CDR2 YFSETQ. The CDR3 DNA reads TGCGCCAGCAGCTTGGCCGTCACTAGGACCAATAAGACGGGAAACACCATATATTTT. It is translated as CASSLAVTRTNKTGNTIYF.

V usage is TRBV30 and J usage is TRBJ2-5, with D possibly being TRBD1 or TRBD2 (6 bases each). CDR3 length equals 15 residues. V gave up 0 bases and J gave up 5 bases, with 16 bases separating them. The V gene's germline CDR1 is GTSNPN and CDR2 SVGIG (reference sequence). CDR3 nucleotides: TGTGCCTGGAGTGTATCGGGGGCCCCGGGGGAGACCCAGTACTTC. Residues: CAWSVSGAPGETQYF.

This chain's CDR3 is CASSGQANGQPQHF. The CDR3 DNA reads as TGTGCCAGTAGCGGACAGGCCAATGGTCAGCCCCAGCATTTT. The rearrangement joins TRBV19 to TRBJ1-5, with 7 bases identical to TRBD1. The CDR3 has 14 amino acids. Germline V lookup: CDR1 LNHDA, CDR2 SQIVND (reference sequence). The V gene end was trimmed by 6 bases and the J gene end by 6 bases; junction bases not matched to a gene: 8.

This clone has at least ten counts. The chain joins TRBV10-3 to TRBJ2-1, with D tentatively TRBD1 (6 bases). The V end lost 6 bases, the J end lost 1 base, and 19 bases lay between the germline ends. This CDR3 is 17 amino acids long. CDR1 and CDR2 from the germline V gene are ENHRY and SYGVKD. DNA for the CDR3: TGTGCCATCAGCGGACGGGACACCCAAACATCCTACAATGAGCAGTTCTTC. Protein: CAISGRDTQTSYNEQFF.

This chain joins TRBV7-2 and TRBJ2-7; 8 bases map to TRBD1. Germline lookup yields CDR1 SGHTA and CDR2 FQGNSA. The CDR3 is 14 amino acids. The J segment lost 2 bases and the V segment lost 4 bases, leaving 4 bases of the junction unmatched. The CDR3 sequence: CASSSGQDTYEQYF. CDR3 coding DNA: TGTGCCAGCAGCTCGGGACAGGATACCTACGAGCAGTACTTC.

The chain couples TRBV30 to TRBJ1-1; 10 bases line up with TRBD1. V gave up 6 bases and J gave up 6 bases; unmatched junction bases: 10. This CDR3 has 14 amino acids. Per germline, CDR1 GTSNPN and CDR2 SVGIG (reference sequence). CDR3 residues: CACPGQGFDAEAFF. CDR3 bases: TGTGCCTGCCCGGGACAGGGGTTCGACGCTGAAGCTTTCTTT.

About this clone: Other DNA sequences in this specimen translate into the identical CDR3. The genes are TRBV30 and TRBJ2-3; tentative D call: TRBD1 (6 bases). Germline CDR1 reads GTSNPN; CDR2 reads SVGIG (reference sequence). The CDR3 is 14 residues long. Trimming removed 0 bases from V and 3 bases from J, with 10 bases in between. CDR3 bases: TGTGCCTGGAGTGTTAGGGGGTCGACAGATACGCAGTATTTT. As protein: CAWSVRGSTDTQYF.

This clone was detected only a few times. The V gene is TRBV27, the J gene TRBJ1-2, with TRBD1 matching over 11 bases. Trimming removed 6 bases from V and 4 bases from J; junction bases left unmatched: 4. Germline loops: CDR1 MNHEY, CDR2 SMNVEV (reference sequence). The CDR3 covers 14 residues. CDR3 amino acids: CASRRTGGGYGYTF. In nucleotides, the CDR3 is TGTGCCAGCAGGAGGACAGGGGGCGGCTATGGCTACACCTTC.

This CDR3 is CASSPRTKGTNEKLFF. The CDR3 DNA reads as TGCGCCAGCAGCCCTCGAACTAAGGGGACTAATGAAAAACTGTTTTTT. J is TRBJ1-4 and V is TRBV5-1; D is perhaps TRBD1 (5 bases). V was clipped by 4 bases and J by 2 bases, with 15 bases between them. CDR3 length equals 16 residues. CDR1 and CDR2 from the germline V gene are SGHRS and YFSETQ.

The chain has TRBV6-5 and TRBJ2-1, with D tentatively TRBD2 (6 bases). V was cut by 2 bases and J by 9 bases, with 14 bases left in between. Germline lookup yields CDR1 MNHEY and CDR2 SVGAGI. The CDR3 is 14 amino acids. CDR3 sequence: CASSYRDLNTEQFF. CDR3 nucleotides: TGTGCCAGCAGTTACCGGGACTTAAACACTGAGCAGTTCTTC.

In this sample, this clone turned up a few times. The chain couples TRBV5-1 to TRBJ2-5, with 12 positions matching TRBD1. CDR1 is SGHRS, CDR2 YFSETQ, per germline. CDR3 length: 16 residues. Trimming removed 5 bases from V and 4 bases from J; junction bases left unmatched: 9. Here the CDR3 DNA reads TGCGCCAGCAGGGCCGGGACAGGGGGCGGGCGAGAGACCCAGTACTTC. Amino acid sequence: CASRAGTGGGRETQYF.

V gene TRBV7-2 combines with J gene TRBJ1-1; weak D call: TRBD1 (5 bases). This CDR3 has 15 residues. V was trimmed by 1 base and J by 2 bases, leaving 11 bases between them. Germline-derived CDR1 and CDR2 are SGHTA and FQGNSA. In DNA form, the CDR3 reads TGTGCCAGCAGCTTAGGGGGGGGAATTAACACTGAAGCTTTCTTT. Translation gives CASSLGGGINTEAFF. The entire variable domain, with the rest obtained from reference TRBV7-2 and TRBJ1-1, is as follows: GAGVSQSPSNKVTEKGKDVELRCDPISGHTALYWYRQSLGQGLEFLIYFQGNSAPDKSGLPSDRFSAERTGGSVSTLTIQRTQQEDSAVYLCASSLGGGINTEAFFGQGTRLTVV.

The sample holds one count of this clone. The CDR3 region is CASSPKRGGGDTQYF. The CDR3 coding sequence is TGTGCCAGCAGCCCCAAGCGGGGGGGCGGAGATACGCAGTATTTT. V and J are TRBV11-1 and TRBJ2-3; TRBD2 matches at 10 bases. The CDR3 contains 15 residues. The junction had 7 bases not matched to a gene; V was cut back by 5 bases and J by 5 bases. Germline CDR1 is SGHAT and CDR2 is FQDESV (reference sequence).

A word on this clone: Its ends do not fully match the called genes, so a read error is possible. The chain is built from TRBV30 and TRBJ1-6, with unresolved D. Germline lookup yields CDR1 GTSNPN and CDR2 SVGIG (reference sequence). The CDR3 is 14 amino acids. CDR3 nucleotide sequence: TGTGCCTGGAGTCAAGGACTCCCGTATTCACCCCTCCATTTT. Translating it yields CAWSQGLPYSPLHF.